This T cell receptor beta chain was profiled in a study of blood T cell repertoires in COVID-19. Study in general: Samples of COVID-19 (acute and convalescent) were obtained from the United States, Italy and Spain.

Per the authors' pipeline: Amplification from reference gene primers served as the basis for estimated nucleated cell counts. This table comes from immunoSEQ multiplex PCR, and its TCRdb copy is limited to in-frame clones, with some not included. The V and J calls and clone size come from that table; D and trimming were worked out from the DNA. The sample lists about 200,000 clones, about nine tenths occurring once. In germline, CDR1 is SGHTA, CDR2 FQGNSA. Unmatched junction bases numbered 24, after V lost 9 bases and J lost 12 bases. This CDR3 is 17 amino acids long. The chain uses TRBV7-2 and TRBJ2-1; 9 positions agree with TRBD1. The source is a man between 60 and 75 years old who had recovered from COVID-19. The sequenced material came from peripheral blood. CDR3 residues: CASSGTGKQSGNPGQFF. For the CDR3, the DNA is TGTGCCAGTTCCGGGACAGGGAAACAGAGCGGTAATCCGGGGCAGTTCTTC.